This T cell receptor (beta chain) was observed in a study of shared clonotypes between healthy human individuals. Study context: The donor pool was made up of two women and a few men aged 18 to 49.

Study-level findings and limits: Lower generation probabilities were found for non-shared clonotypes than for those shared by all four donors.

Repertoires were generated with immunoSEQ multiplex PCR, while TCRdb's copy carries only in-frame clones and drops some. The sample shows over a million clones, roughly 80% of them seen only once. Regarding this clone: Its target is unknown.

The V gene's germline CDR1 is MNHNS and CDR2 SASEGT. J lost 7 bases, V lost 9 bases, and 11 bases had no gene match. The CDR3 is made up of 14 amino acids. The sequenced sample consisted of memory CD4+ T cells sorted from blood. Subset noted: CD45RA-negative fraction. The chain is built from TRBV6-1 and TRBJ2-3, with 9 bases lining up with TRBD2. This receptor was taken from a man aged 18-30 years in good health. CDR3 sequence: CASKTGLAIYTQYF. CDR3 DNA: TGTGCCAGTAAGACAGGACTAGCGATATATACGCAGTATTTT.